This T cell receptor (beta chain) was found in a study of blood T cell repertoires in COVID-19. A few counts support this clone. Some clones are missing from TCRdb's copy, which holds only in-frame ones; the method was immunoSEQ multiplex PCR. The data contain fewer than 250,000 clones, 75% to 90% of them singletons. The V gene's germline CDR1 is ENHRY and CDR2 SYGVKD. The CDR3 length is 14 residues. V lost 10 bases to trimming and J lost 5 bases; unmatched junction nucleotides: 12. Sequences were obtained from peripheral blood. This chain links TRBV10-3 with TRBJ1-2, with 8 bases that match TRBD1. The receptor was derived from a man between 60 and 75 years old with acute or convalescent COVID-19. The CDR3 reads CATLDRTGSYGYTF. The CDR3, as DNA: TGTGCCACCCTAGACAGGACAGGGTCGTATGGCTACACCTTC.